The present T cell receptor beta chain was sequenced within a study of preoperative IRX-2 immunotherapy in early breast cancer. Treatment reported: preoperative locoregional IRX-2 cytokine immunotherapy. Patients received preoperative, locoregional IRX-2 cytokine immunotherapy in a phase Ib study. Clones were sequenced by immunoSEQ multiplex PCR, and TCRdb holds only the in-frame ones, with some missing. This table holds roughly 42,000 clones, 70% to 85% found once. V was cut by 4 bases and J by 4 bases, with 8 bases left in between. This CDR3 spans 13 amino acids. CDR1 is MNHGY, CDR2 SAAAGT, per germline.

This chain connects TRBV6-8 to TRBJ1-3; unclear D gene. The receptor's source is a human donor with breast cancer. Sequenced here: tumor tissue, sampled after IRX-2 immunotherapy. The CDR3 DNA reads TGTGCCAGCAGTTTCCAGGAGGGAAACACCATATATTTT. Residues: CASSFQEGNTIYF.